The clone carrying this T cell receptor beta chain was detected once. Profiling relied on immunoSEQ multiplex PCR, and the TCRdb table lists in-frame clones only, not all of them. The table shows 150,000 to 200,000 clones, with around 92% occurring only once. This CDR3 comprises 11 residues. The V gene's germline CDR1 is GTSNPN and CDR2 SVGIG (reference sequence). V lost 2 bases and J 2 bases, leaving 4 bases between the germline ends. The sample is drawn from a study of blood T cell repertoires in COVID-19. On the study more broadly: T cells, B-cell-depleted T cells, or PBMCs provided the cDNA or gDNA that served as material.

This clonotype was obtained from a man younger than 40 with COVID-19, enrolled during active disease. V and J are TRBV30 and TRBJ2-7; the D is unclear. Sequencing was performed on peripheral blood. This chain's CDR3 is CAWSFAYEQYF. CDR3 DNA: TGTGCCTGGAGTTTCGCCTACGAGCAGTACTTC.